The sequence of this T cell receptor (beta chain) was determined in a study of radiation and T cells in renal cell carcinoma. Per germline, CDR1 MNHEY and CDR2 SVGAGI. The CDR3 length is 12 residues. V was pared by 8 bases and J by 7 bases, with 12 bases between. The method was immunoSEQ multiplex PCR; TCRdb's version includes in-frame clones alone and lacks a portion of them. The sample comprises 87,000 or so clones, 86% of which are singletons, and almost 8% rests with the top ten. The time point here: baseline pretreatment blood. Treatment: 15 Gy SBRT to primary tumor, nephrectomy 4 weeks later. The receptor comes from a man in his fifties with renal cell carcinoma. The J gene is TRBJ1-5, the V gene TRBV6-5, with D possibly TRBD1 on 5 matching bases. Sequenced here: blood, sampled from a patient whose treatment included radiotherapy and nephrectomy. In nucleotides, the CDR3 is TGTGCCAGCGGAGGTTGGACACAGCCCCAGCATTTT. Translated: CASGGWTQPQHF.